One sample yielded the 25 T cell receptor beta chains listed below, sequenced in a study of glioma-infiltrating T cells after dendritic cell vaccination. This sample's time point: after dendritic cell vaccination, including at tumor progression/relapse. The table came from immunoSEQ multiplex PCR; TCRdb's copy has only in-frame clones and leaves some out. The table shows about 46,000 clones, with 89% occurring only once. Specimen: blood, collected after dendritic cell vaccination. The receptors were gathered from a human donor with glioblastoma.

The chain links TRBV6-1 to TRBJ2-1, with TRBD2 matching over 13 bases. Germline CDR1 is MNHNS and CDR2 is SASEGT. Losses at the gene ends were 6 bases for V and 6 bases for J; bases not matched to a gene: 5. The CDR3 is made up of 15 amino acids. The CDR3, as DNA: TGTGCCAGCAGACAACTAGCGGGAGGGCGCAATGAGCAGTTCTTC. It is translated as CASRQLAGGRNEQFF.

This chain links TRBV27 with TRBJ2-7; the D gene is possibly TRBD2 (5 bases). The CDR3 loop spans 13 amino acids. The germline V gene has CDR1 MNHEY and CDR2 SMNVEV (reference sequence). The V end lost 3 bases, the J end lost 3 bases, and 9 bases lay between the germline ends. The CDR3 protein is CASSFPGGYEQYF. CDR3 DNA sequence: TGTGCCAGCAGTTTCCCCGGAGGCTACGAGCAGTACTTC.

V is TRBV27 and J is TRBJ2-7; 7 bases map to TRBD1. V lost 3 bases to trimming and J lost 2 bases; unmatched junction nucleotides: 10. CDR1 and CDR2 from the germline V gene are MNHEY and SMNVEV (reference sequence). The CDR3 length is 16 residues. This chain's CDR3 is CASSFLSGTATYEQYF. CDR3 DNA sequence: TGTGCCAGCAGTTTCCTCTCCGGGACAGCCACCTACGAGCAGTACTTC.

This clone was observed a few times. The chain couples TRBV6-1 to TRBJ1-3; D gene ambiguous. V dropped 6 bases and J dropped 0 bases, with 6 bases sitting between them. This CDR3 is 13 amino acids long. Looked up from germline, CDR1 is MNHNS and CDR2 is SASEGT. Here the CDR3 DNA reads TGTGCCAGCAGCACAATCTCTGGAAACACCATATATTTT. It is translated as CASSTISGNTIYF.

V and J are TRBV11-3 and TRBJ2-7; D not certain. This CDR3 is built from 13 residues. CDR1 is SGHNT and CDR2 is YENEEA in the germline V gene. Deletions cut 1 base from V and 2 bases from J, with 6 bases between. The CDR3, as DNA: TGTGCCAGCAGCTTAGGGAGAGCCTACGAGCAGTACTTC. Its protein product is CASSLGRAYEQYF.

This rearrangement joins TRBV28 to TRBJ2-1; D possibly corresponds to TRBD2 (5 bases). Germline V gene sequence: CDR1 MDHEN, CDR2 SYDVKM. The CDR3 sequence is 16 residues long. Trimming stripped 3 bases from V and 8 bases from J, with 20 bases between. CDR3 region: CASSFSVGQRVDEQFF. DNA for the CDR3: TGTGCCAGCAGTTTCTCCGTGGGCCAGAGGGTCGATGAGCAGTTCTTC. Drawing the rest from reference TRBV28 and TRBJ2-1, the complete variable domain is DVKVTQSSRYLVKRTGEKVFLECVQDMDHENMFWYRQDPGLGLRLIYFSYDVKMKEKGDIPEGYSVSREKKERFSLILESASTNQTSMYLCASSFSVGQRVDEQFFGPGTRLTVL.

V gene TRBV25-1 combines with J gene TRBJ2-1; 7 bases are shared with TRBD1. The CDR3 is 15 amino acids. Germline V gene lookup returns CDR1 MGHDK and CDR2 SYGVNS. V shed 6 bases, J shed 2 bases, and the junction held 7 bases outside the gene matches. CDR3 in DNA: TGTGCCAGCAGAAAAACAGGGGAAGCCTACAATGAGCAGTTCTTC. Its translation is CASRKTGEAYNEQFF.

This clone was found a few times. The V and J genes are TRBV18 and TRBJ1-5; 9 positions match TRBD1. The junction had 0 bases not matched to a gene; V was cut back by 3 bases and J by 6 bases. CDR1 is KGHSH, CDR2 LQKENI, per germline. The CDR3 consists of 13 residues. The CDR3 coding sequence is TGTGCCAGCTCACCGGGACAGGGTCAGCCCCAGCATTTT. Its protein product is CASSPGQGQPQHF.

The chain uses TRBV5-1 and TRBJ2-1; no definite D call. V lost 3 bases and J 0 bases, leaving 4 bases between the germline ends. The germline CDR1 and CDR2 sequences are SGHRS and YFSETQ. The CDR3 loop spans 13 amino acids. The CDR3 region has the DNA TGCGCCAGCAGCTCGTACTCCTACAATGAGCAGTTCTTC. The encoded protein is CASSSYSYNEQFF.

The chain combines TRBV25-1 with TRBJ1-2; D possibly corresponds to TRBD1 (6 bases). Trimming left V 8 bases short and J 8 bases short, with 9 bases between. There are 10 residues in the CDR3. Germline assignment: CDR1 MGHDK and CDR2 SYGVNS. The CDR3 loop is CASGGQGYTF. The CDR3 DNA reads as TGTGCCAGCGGAGGACAGGGCTACACCTTC.

J is TRBJ2-6 and V is TRBV7-6; D gene ambiguous. The CDR3 is 16 residues long. Germline CDR1 and CDR2: SGHVS and FNYEAQ. V shed 4 bases and J shed 0 bases, with 10 bases lying between them. The CDR3 protein is CASSSGLGSGANVLTF. As DNA, the CDR3 is TGTGCCAGCAGCTCTGGTCTCGGCTCTGGGGCCAACGTCCTGACTTTC.

This chain joins TRBV5-1 and TRBJ2-1, with D maybe TRBD1 (5 bases). The germline V gene has CDR1 SGHRS and CDR2 YFSETQ. This CDR3 spans 14 amino acids. V was clipped by 4 bases and J by 6 bases, with 14 bases between them. CDR3 coding DNA: TGCGCCAGCAGCCAATCACAGGTGTCCAATGAGCAGTTCTTC. Its protein product is CASSQSQVSNEQFF.

The rearrangement joins TRBV6-6 to TRBJ2-3; D may be TRBD2 (6 bases). This CDR3 contains 16 residues. Looked up from germline, CDR1 is MNHNY and CDR2 is SVGAGI (reference sequence). V gave up 0 bases and J gave up 4 bases, with 14 bases separating them. The CDR3 DNA reads as TGTGCCAGCAGTTACTCTCGCGGGACGGGCCCAGATACGCAGTATTTT. It translates to CASSYSRGTGPDTQYF.

V usage is TRBV27 and J usage is TRBJ2-2, with 14 bases identical to TRBD2. CDR1 and CDR2 (germline): MNHEY, SMNVEV (reference sequence). The V segment lost 5 bases and the J segment 4 bases; nucleotides outside the gene matches: 6. The CDR3 extends over 17 amino acids. The CDR3 DNA reads as TGTGCCAGCAGTCTGGGACTAGCGGGAGCTGGCACCGGGGAGCTGTTTTTT. It yields the protein CASSLGLAGAGTGELFF.

The chain employs TRBV10-3 and TRBJ1-3, with 8 nucleotides matching TRBD1. Trimming removed 2 bases from V and 0 bases from J; junction bases left unmatched: 6. The CDR3 has 17 residues. CDR1 ENHRY and CDR2 SYGVKD come from the germline V gene. Here the CDR3 DNA reads TGTGCCATCAGTGAGACAACAGGGGGAAGCTCTGGAAACACCATATATTTT. Amino acids: CAISETTGGSSGNTIYF.

The chain uses TRBV19 and TRBJ2-7; 9 bases are a match to TRBD2. The trim removed 4 bases at V and 5 bases at J, leaving 3 bases unmatched. Per germline, CDR1 LNHDA and CDR2 SQIVND (reference sequence). The CDR3 extends over 13 amino acids. CDR3 loop: CASSKGLANEQYF. DNA of the CDR3: TGTGCCAGTAGTAAGGGACTAGCTAACGAGCAGTACTTC.

V gene TRBV5-4 combines with J gene TRBJ2-1; 9 bases map to TRBD2. This CDR3 is built from 15 residues. Germline trimming cut 2 bases from V and 5 bases from J; bases unmatched to any gene: 5. Germline V lookup: CDR1 SGHNT, CDR2 YYREEE (reference sequence). CDR3 DNA: TGTGCCAGCAGCTTTAGCGGGAGCCTCCACAATGAGCAGTTCTTC. This encodes CASSFSGSLHNEQFF.

The chain carries TRBV5-4 and TRBJ2-7; 10 positions match TRBD2. The J segment lost 4 bases and the V segment lost 2 bases, leaving 3 bases of the junction unmatched. CDR1 and CDR2 (germline): SGHNT, YYREEE (reference sequence). The CDR3 loop spans 14 amino acids. CDR3 sequence reads: CASSFQREGYEQYF. As DNA, the CDR3 is TGTGCCAGCAGCTTCCAGCGGGAGGGGTACGAGCAGTACTTC.

CDR3 sequence reads: CASSQRGSGRGETQYF. The CDR3 DNA sequence: TGTGCCAGCAGTCAAAGAGGGAGCGGGAGGGGAGAGACCCAGTACTTC. This chain connects TRBV7-9 to TRBJ2-5, with 10 bases identical to TRBD2. Germline loops: CDR1 SEHNR, CDR2 FQNEAQ (reference sequence). The length of the CDR3 is 16 residues. Unmatched junction bases numbered 11, after V lost 6 bases and J lost 4 bases.

The genes are TRBV5-6 and TRBJ1-2; TRBD1 matches 7 bases. V lost 2 bases and J lost 3; bases outside the gene matches: 7. The CDR3 totals 15 residues. Germline CDR1 reads SGHDT; CDR2 reads YYEEEE. CDR3: CASSFRAGTDYGYTF. CDR3 DNA sequence: TGTGCCAGCAGCTTCAGGGCGGGGACAGACTATGGCTACACCTTC.

Comments on this clone: The junction shows a germline mismatch at one end, possibly a read error. The chain uses TRBV5-1 and TRBJ2-6; a weak D match, TRBD1 (5 bases). The CDR3 length is 15 residues. In germline, CDR1 is SGHRS, CDR2 YFSETQ. This CDR3 reads CASRQGLSEANVLTF. In DNA form, the CDR3 reads TGCGCCAGCCGTCAGGGCCTCTCTGAGGCCAACGTCCTGACTTTC.

This sequence joins TRBV10-1 and TRBJ2-4, with TRBD2 identical over 9 bases. Germline CDR1 and CDR2: WNHNN and SYGVQD (reference sequence). The CDR3 is 19 residues long. Unmatched junction bases numbered 17, after V lost 7 bases and J lost 1 base. In DNA form, the CDR3 reads TGCGCCAGCAAGTGGGCGGTAGCGGGAGTCCCCTCGGCCAAAAACATTCAGTACTTC. Encoded protein: CASKWAVAGVPSAKNIQYF.

This clone was seen a single time. The V call is TRBV5-4, the J call TRBJ2-5; no clear D. The CDR3 is 15 amino acids. The germline gives CDR1 SGHNT, CDR2 YYREEE (reference sequence). The germline V and J ends were trimmed by 2 bases and 4 bases, with 15 bases remaining between them. The CDR3 protein is CASSLGLPSGETQYF. The DNA for the CDR3 is TGTGCCAGCAGCTTAGGCCTTCCATCGGGAGAGACCCAGTACTTC.

The chain combines TRBV7-9 with TRBJ1-3; D possibly corresponds to TRBD1 (5 bases). V was pared by 5 bases and J by 0 bases, with 20 bases between. The CDR3 is made up of 18 amino acids. Germline V lookup: CDR1 SEHNR, CDR2 FQNEAQ (reference sequence). The CDR3 loop is CASSTTGGEVSSGNTIYF. Written as DNA, the CDR3 is TGTGCCAGCAGCACTACTGGAGGGGAGGTTAGCTCTGGAAACACCATATATTTT.

The chain joins TRBV7-6 to TRBJ1-3; D remains unclear. CDR3 size: 13 residues. V lost 3 bases and J 5 bases, leaving 8 bases between the germline ends. The germline V gene has CDR1 SGHVS and CDR2 FNYEAQ. The CDR3, as DNA: TGTGCCAGCAGCTTTAACACGCGAAACACCATATATTTT. The encoded protein is CASSFNTRNTIYF.